This TCR beta chain was captured by sequencing in a study of T cell repertoires in aging, cancer and after chemotherapy. In the study overall: Patients with glioblastoma brain tumors were sampled before and after temozolomide-based therapy. Approximately 9 million TCR reads made up the full dataset.

As for this clonotype: Its antigen is not identified.

Study-wide results and limits: Age-matched healthy donors had significantly more diverse, less clonal blood TCR repertoires than untreated cancer patients. Healthy donors lost TCR diversity with age mainly through richness, cancer patients through richness and evenness.

This CDR3 has 16 amino acids. Multiplex touch-down PCR with TRB-A/B primers amplified rearranged V-D-J TRB sequences. TCRdb called the multiplex PCR reads again in MiXCR, with one record for every CDR3 protein. The sample gives more than 2,500 distinct CDR3 sequences, about 24% of which show up once; more than 9.5% is in the top ten. Peripheral blood genomic DNA, not sorted cells or RNA, was the template. The genes are TRBV21-1 and TRBJ2-5; the D segment call TRBD1 is taken from the table without a DNA check. TRBV21-1 is given as a pseudogene. The TCR sequence derives from a human donor with a solid tumor. Source material: blood. CDR3 loop: CASSKKGVPYRVTQYF. Here the CDR3 DNA reads TGTGCCAGCAGCAAAAAGGGGGTACCCTATAGAGTGACCCAGTACTTC.